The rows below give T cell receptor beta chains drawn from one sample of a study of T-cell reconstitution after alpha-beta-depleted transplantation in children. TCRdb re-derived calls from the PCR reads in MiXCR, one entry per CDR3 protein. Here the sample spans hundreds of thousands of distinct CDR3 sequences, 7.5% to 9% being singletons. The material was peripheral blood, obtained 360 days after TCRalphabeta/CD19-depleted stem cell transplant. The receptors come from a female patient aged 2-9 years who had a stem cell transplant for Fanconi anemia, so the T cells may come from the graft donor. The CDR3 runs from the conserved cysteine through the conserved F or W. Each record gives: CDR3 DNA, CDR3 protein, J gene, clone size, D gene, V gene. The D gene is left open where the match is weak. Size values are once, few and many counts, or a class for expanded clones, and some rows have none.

TGTGCCACCAGTGCCTACGACAGGTCTGGGGCCAACGTCCTGACTTTC	CATSAYDRSGANVLTF	TRBJ2-6	.	.	TRBV24-1
TGTGCCAGCAGCTTAGCGGGACTAGCGTCCGGGGAGCTGTTTTTT	CASSLAGLASGELFF	TRBJ2-2	many	TRBD2	TRBV7-2
TGTGCCAGTACGTTGAGTGGGCACTACGAGCAGTACTTC	CASTLSGHYEQYF	TRBJ2-7	few	.	TRBV19
TGTGCCAGCAGCTTCTCTAGAATGGAGACCCAGTACTTC	CASSFSRMETQYF	TRBJ2-5	many	.	TRBV7-2
TGTGCCAGCAGTGCCACTTGGACATGGGGCTACACCTTC	CASSATWTWGYTF	TRBJ1-2	.	.	TRBV6-1
TGTGCCAGCAGCTTAGAGGCCTTCGGCGGGGAGCTGTTTTTT	CASSLEAFGGELFF	TRBJ2-2	.	.	TRBV7-2
TGTGCCAGCAGCAGTAGGTGGGAGGGACAGGGTTTTTCTGGAGATACGCAGTATTTT	CASSSRWEGQGFSGDTQYF	TRBJ2-3	few	TRBD1	TRBV11-1
TGCGCCAGCAGCCAAGCTACCGGGGAGCTGTTTTTT	CASSQATGELFF	TRBJ2-2	few	.	TRBV4-1
TGTGCCATCAGTGACTCGGGGGTCCCCTTCACAGATACGCAGTATTTT	CAISDSGVPFTDTQYF	TRBJ2-3	many	.	TRBV10-3
TGCGCCAGCAGCCCGACCCCGTGGCTTGAAAAACTGTTTTTT	CASSPTPWLEKLFF	TRBJ1-4	many	.	TRBV4-3
TGTGCCATCAGTGAGTCGACAGATCAGCCCCAGCATTTT	CAISESTDQPQHF	TRBJ1-5	few	.	TRBV10-3
TGCAGTGCTCGTTTCAGGGGGCTGGCTACTGAAGCTTTCTTT	CSARFRGLATEAFF	TRBJ1-1	.	TRBD1	TRBV20-1
TGTGCCAGCTCACCGAAAGCGGGGGGCCAAGAGACCCAGTACTTC	CASSPKAGGQETQYF	TRBJ2-5	few	TRBD2	TRBV18
TGTGCCAGCAGTTCGGACAACACTGAAGCTTTCTTT	CASSSDNTEAFF	TRBJ1-1	many	.	TRBV6-5
TGTGCCAGCAGCCAAGATATGGTGGAGGGGGAGACCCAGTACTTC	CASSQDMVEGETQYF	TRBJ2-5	.	.	TRBV3-1
TGCGCCAGCAGCGAGACAGGGGCGAGGACTGAAGCTTTCTTT	CASSETGARTEAFF	TRBJ1-1	few	TRBD1	TRBV5-1
TGTGCCAGCAGTTCGGACGGCTGGACAGGGAGGACTGAAGCTTTCTTT	CASSSDGWTGRTEAFF	TRBJ1-1	few	TRBD1	TRBV28
TGTGCCAGCAGCTTGGCCGGCTTTACGGAGCCAGACAATGAGCAGTTCTTC	CASSLAGFTEPDNEQFF	TRBJ2-1	.	.	TRBV5-8
TGTGCCAGCAGTGAAATGCTGGGGCAGGGGGCTGGGGAGCTGTTTTTT	CASSEMLGQGAGELFF	TRBJ2-2	many	TRBD1	TRBV6-1
TGTGCCAGCAGCTTATCCGCTGAAGCTTTCTTT	CASSLSAEAFF	TRBJ1-1	many	.	TRBV7-9
TGTGCCAGCCTCGATACAGAAACCAGGGGGTACTATGGCTACACCTTC	CASLDTETRGYYGYTF	TRBJ1-2	many	TRBD1	TRBV7-2
TGTGCCAGCAGCTTAATTCCGGACAGGGGGCAACTAGCTACCTACGAGCAGTACTTC	CASSLIPDRGQLATYEQYF	TRBJ2-7	many	TRBD1	TRBV11-1
TGTGCCAGCAGATTAGAGCGGGGTGGGACAGATACGCAGTATTTT	CASRLERGGTDTQYF	TRBJ2-3	few	TRBD2	TRBV2
TGTGCCAGCAGCTTTTCGTTGACCGGGGAGCTGTTTTTT	CASSFSLTGELFF	TRBJ2-2	many	.	TRBV7-9
TGTGCCAGCTCACCTAGCGGGACTACCGATGATAGTGAGCAGTTCTTC	CASSPSGTTDDSEQFF	TRBJ2-1	.	TRBD2	TRBV18
TGTGCCAGCAGCTTAGAGCCTCCGAAAGCGGGAATCAACAATGAGCAGTTCTTC	CASSLEPPKAGINNEQFF	TRBJ2-1	many	TRBD2	TRBV7-8
TGTGCCAGCAGCTTAGACCCCGGGACCCCATTTGAAGCTTTCTTT	CASSLDPGTPFEAFF	TRBJ1-1	few	.	TRBV11-2
TGCAGCGGGGCCTCCGGGACCCTCTATGGCTACACCTTC	CSGASGTLYGYTF	TRBJ1-2	many	.	TRBV29-1
TGTGCCAGCAGCTTACAATTAGCGGGAGCGGGCTCCTACGAGCAGTACTTC	CASSLQLAGAGSYEQYF	TRBJ2-7	.	TRBD2	TRBV11-2
TGTGCCAGCAGCTTGCGATATAGCAAAGGGGTTAGCAATCAGCCCCAGCATTTT	CASSLRYSKGVSNQPQHF	TRBJ1-5	few	.	TRBV7-2
TGTGCCAGCAGTTTACGGGGCAGGGGAGACTATCAGCCCCAGCATTTT	CASSLRGRGDYQPQHF	TRBJ1-5	few	.	TRBV28
TGTGCCAGCTTTGTGCCGACAGAATCCTACGAGCAGTACTTC	CASFVPTESYEQYF	TRBJ2-7	.	.	TRBV2
TGTGCCAGCAGTTATTTAGGTGGGGGGGGGCTGGATACGCAGTATTTT	CASSYLGGGGLDTQYF	TRBJ2-3	few	.	TRBV6-5
TGTGCCACCAGCAGAGACGTCAGGGGAAAACTGTTTTTT	CATSRDVRGKLFF	TRBJ1-4	many	.	TRBV15
TGTGCCAGTAGACCGGACCCGGGGGATGAGCAGTTCTTC	CASRPDPGDEQFF	TRBJ2-1	few	.	TRBV19
TGCAGTGCTAAAAGGGCGGGGGGGCTGGGTGAGCAGTTCTTC	CSAKRAGGLGEQFF	TRBJ2-1	.	TRBD2	TRBV20-1
TGCGCCAGCAGCGTAGGACGGGAGGTTAAGGCCGGGGAGCTGTTTTTT	CASSVGREVKAGELFF	TRBJ2-2	few	TRBD2	TRBV5-1
TGCGCCAGCAGCTTGGTGACTAGAGGAGAGACCCAGTACTTC	CASSLVTRGETQYF	TRBJ2-5	many	.	TRBV5-1
TGTGCCAGCGGAGGGGTAGCGGGGGGAAAAAGCAATGAGCAGTTCTTC	CASGGVAGGKSNEQFF	TRBJ2-1	many	TRBD2	TRBV7-3
TGCGCCAGCAGCTTGGGGACGGGACAGGGTTATGGCTACACCTTC	CASSLGTGQGYGYTF	TRBJ1-2	many	TRBD1	TRBV5-1
TGCAGTGCTATACCCCATCAGGGGAATCAGCCCCAGCATTTT	CSAIPHQGNQPQHF	TRBJ1-5	few	.	TRBV20-1
TGCAGCGTTGAAGATCTGGGTTCGCATGAGCAGTTCTTC	CSVEDLGSHEQFF	TRBJ2-1	many	.	TRBV29-1
TGTGCCATCAGTGAGGGGGCGGGGGCGCAGAATGAGCAGTTCTTC	CAISEGAGAQNEQFF	TRBJ2-1	few	.	TRBV10-3
TGTGCCAGCAGACCATACCGCACAGATACGCAGTATTTT	CASRPYRTDTQYF	TRBJ2-3	many	.	TRBV28